The 18 T cell receptor beta chains listed next were all sequenced from one sample in a study of identical twins. Each CDR3 protein is one row after TCRdb ran MiXCR on the 5' RACE reads. This sample has hundreds of thousands of distinct CDR3 sequences, with around 6.1% found just once. The sample was naive T cells sorted from blood. These TCRs come from a man aged 18 to 29 in good health.

The V gene is TRBV29-1, the J gene TRBJ2-1; possible D gene TRBD2, 6 bases. The germline CDR1 and CDR2 sequences are SQVTM and ANQGSEA. V lost 6 bases and J 12 bases, leaving 18 bases between the germline ends. The CDR3 extends over 12 amino acids. The CDR3 DNA follows: TGCAGCGTGGGGGAGGCCCCATCCTGGCAGTTCTTC. Its protein is CSVGEAPSWQFF.

This clonotype has a count of ten or more. The chain links TRBV12-3 or TRBV12-4 to TRBJ2-2, with unresolved D. The CDR3 has 13 amino acids. The ends were cut back, 8 bases at V and 6 bases at J, with 13 bases in the middle. CDR3 in amino acids: CASFRSAAGELFF. DNA for the CDR3: TGTGCCAGCTTCCGAAGCGCGGCCGGGGAGCTGTTTTTT.

The chain combines TRBV11-3 with TRBJ2-1; 9 positions match TRBD2. The CDR3 is made up of 15 amino acids. V gave up 8 bases and J gave up 8 bases; unmatched junction bases: 13. CDR1 and CDR2 (germline): SGHNT, YENEEA. In DNA form, the CDR3 reads TGTGCCAGCGTCTATGCGGGAGGGCCTTCGGATGAGCAGTTCTTC. Its translation is CASVYAGGPSDEQFF. Complete variable domain (other parts from reference TRBV11-3 and TRBJ2-1): EAGVVQSPRYKIIEKKQPVAFWCNPISGHNTLYWYLQNLGQGPELLIRYENEEAVDDSQLPKDRFSAERLKGVDSTLKIQPAELGDSAVYLCASVYAGGPSDEQFFGPGTRLTVL.

This clonotype turned up a few times. The gene calls are TRBV6-2 or TRBV6-3 and TRBJ2-2; D perhaps matches TRBD2 (5 bases). Germline V lookup: CDR1 MNHEY, CDR2 SVGEGT. The CDR3 totals 12 residues. With 7 bases removed from V and 7 bases from J, the gap between germline ends came to 10 bases. The CDR3: CASIEGHGELFF. CDR3 DNA sequence: TGTGCCAGCATCGAGGGCCACGGGGAGCTGTTTTTT.

This clonotype was seen a handful of times. The V and J genes are TRBV23-1 and TRBJ1-6, with TRBD1 matching 8 bases. TRBV23-1 is known as an ORF, though its function is uncertain. The CDR3 is 15 amino acids. Trimming cost V 1 base and J 10 bases; bases outside gene matches: 6. CDR3 region: CASSQLDRAHSPLHF. The CDR3, as DNA: TGCGCCAGCAGTCAATTGGACAGGGCCCACTCACCCCTCCACTTT.

This clonotype came up a few times. The V and J genes are TRBV6-5 and TRBJ2-7; D is unclear. The CDR3 runs 11 residues. V was cut by 3 bases and J by 7 bases, with 7 bases left in between. Per the germline V gene, CDR1 is MNHEY and CDR2 is SVGAGI. CDR3 coding DNA: TGTGCCAGCAGTTATTTGTTGGAGCAGTACTTC. It specifies CASSYLLEQYF.

The sample holds many counts of this clonotype. The V gene is TRBV5-1, the J gene TRBJ2-1; the match to TRBD2 covers 8 bases. The germline gives CDR1 SGHRS, CDR2 YFSETQ. Germline trimming cut 0 bases from V and 7 bases from J; bases unmatched to any gene: 9. This CDR3 comprises 16 residues. The CDR3 DNA follows: TGCGCCAGCAGCTTGGAAGGCGGGAGGTCCCCAAATGAGCAGTTCTTC. It specifies CASSLEGGRSPNEQFF.

This clonotype was recorded a few times. The chain joins TRBV7-9 to TRBJ1-4; D is ambiguous. The CDR3 contains 14 residues. From germline, CDR1 is SEHNR and CDR2 FQNEAQ (reference sequence). V lost 5 bases, J lost 4 bases, and 11 bases lay in between. The CDR3 sequence: CASSKKAINEKLFF. The CDR3 DNA sequence: TGTGCCAGCAGCAAGAAGGCGATTAATGAAAAACTGTTTTTT.

This clonotype has at least ten counts. The V and J genes are TRBV6-2 or TRBV6-3 and TRBJ2-1; maybe TRBD1 (5 bases). Germline V gives CDR1 MNHEY, CDR2 SVGEGT. CDR3 size: 15 residues. Deletions cut 2 bases from V and 0 bases from J, with 8 bases between. CDR3 sequence (DNA): TGTGCCAGCAGTTACCAAGGGGCCTCCTACAATGAGCAGTTCTTC. Its protein is CASSYQGASYNEQFF.

The chain employs TRBV19 and TRBJ2-1, with D hard to call. This CDR3 region has 15 residues. The germline gives CDR1 LNHDA, CDR2 SQIVND (reference sequence). Trimming shortened V by 3 bases and J by 5 bases, and 14 bases separated the two germline ends. The DNA for the CDR3 is TGTGCCAGTAGTATCCATGTCCCCCTGAACAATGAGCAGTTCTTC. It yields the protein CASSIHVPLNNEQFF.

This clonotype was counted ten times or more. This chain uses TRBV28 with TRBJ2-3; a weak D match, TRBD2 (5 bases). Germline-derived CDR1 and CDR2 are MDHEN and SYDVKM. The CDR3 length is 15 residues. Trimming removed 3 bases at V and 1 base at J, with 11 bases between. The CDR3 loop reads CASSFLRGGTDTQYF. The CDR3 DNA reads as TGTGCCAGCAGTTTCCTACGGGGAGGCACAGATACGCAGTATTTT.

The chain recombines TRBV20-1 with TRBJ2-5; possibly TRBD1 or TRBD2 for D (5 bases each). Trimming pared 6 bases from V and 3 bases from J, leaving 14 bases between. The CDR3 runs to 13 residues. Per the germline V gene, CDR1 is DFQATT and CDR2 is SNEGSKA (reference sequence). In DNA form, the CDR3 reads TGCAGTGCCCCGGTACTAGGGGAAGAGACCCAGTACTTC. This encodes CSAPVLGEETQYF.

This clonotype was seen repeatedly, ten times or more. The CDR3 is CASSPIDSQISGNTIYF. DNA for the CDR3: TGTGCCAGCAGCCCGATAGACAGCCAAATATCTGGAAACACCATATATTTT. This chain uses TRBV7-9 with TRBJ1-3; D is possibly TRBD1 (5 bases). The CDR3 has 17 residues. Germline assignment: CDR1 SEHNR and CDR2 FQNEAQ (reference sequence). The V end was cut by 5 bases, the J end by 1 base, with 18 bases between. Drawing the rest from reference TRBV7-9 and TRBJ1-3, the complete variable domain is DTGVSQNPRHKITKRGQNVTFRCDPISEHNRLYWYRQTLGQGPEFLTYFQNEAQLEKSRLLSDRFSAERPKGSFSTLEIQRTEQGDSAMYLCASSPIDSQISGNTIYFGEGSWLTVV.

This clonotype was recorded at least ten times. This sequence joins TRBV30 and TRBJ2-1; D remains unclear. In germline, CDR1 is GTSNPN, CDR2 SVGIG (reference sequence). The CDR3 is 14 amino acids. V was shortened by 2 bases and J by 2 bases, with 10 bases between the two germline ends. The CDR3, as DNA: TGTGCCTGGAGTAGGGTAGGGACCTACAATGAGCAGTTCTTC. Encoded protein: CAWSRVGTYNEQFF.

The sample holds many counts of this clonotype. This rearrangement joins TRBV29-1 to TRBJ2-3; D is unresolved. The V gene's germline CDR1 is SQVTM and CDR2 ANQGSEA. The CDR3 spans 14 residues. V gave up 8 bases and J gave up 5 bases, with 20 bases separating them. The CDR3 spells CSPRTRFAEDTQYF. DNA for the CDR3: TGCAGCCCACGGACGAGATTTGCGGAAGATACGCAGTATTTT.

This clonotype was seen a handful of times. The chain uses TRBV18 and TRBJ2-7, with 8 bases identical to TRBD1. The length of the CDR3 is 15 residues. CDR1 is KGHSH and CDR2 is LQKENI in the germline V gene. J lost 5 bases, V lost 2 bases, and 8 bases had no gene match. This CDR3 reads CASSPWDRRRDEQYF. Here the CDR3 DNA reads TGTGCCAGCTCACCATGGGACAGGCGAAGAGACGAGCAGTACTTC.

For the CDR3, the DNA is TGTGCCAGCAGCTTAGTTTCGGGGACGAACACCGGGGAGCTGTTTTTT. Translated, it gives CASSLVSGTNTGELFF. J is TRBJ2-2 and V is TRBV11-3; the D gene is possibly TRBD2 (5 bases). There are 16 residues in the CDR3. CDR1 is SGHNT, CDR2 YENEEA, per germline. V gave up 1 base and J gave up 0 bases, with 9 bases separating them.

The chain employs TRBV20-1 and TRBJ2-7, with 10 nucleotides matching TRBD2. Germline V gene sequence: CDR1 DFQATT, CDR2 SNEGSKA (reference sequence). V lost 1 base, J lost 1 base, and 4 bases stayed unmatched. The CDR3 totals 15 residues. The CDR3 DNA sequence: TGCAGTGCTAGAGTGGGACTAGCGAGTTCCTACGAGCAGTACTTC. Protein: CSARVGLASSYEQYF.